The clone carrying this T cell receptor beta chain was recorded once. The target antigen is unknown. In the PCR, 60 Vbeta and 13 Jbeta primers were used. Method: immunoSEQ multiplex PCR; TCRdb's copy keeps in-frame clones and lacks some. The table lists approximately 120,000 clones, roughly 68% of them singletons. Germline values: CDR1 LNHDA, CDR2 SQIVND (reference sequence). CDR3 size: 14 residues. The junction had 8 bases not matched to a gene; V was cut back by 6 bases and J by 4 bases. The data stem from a study of cytomegalovirus exposure and HLA in healthy donors. Findings of the study overall: Prior analysis indicated that the majority of TCR beta V segments exhibited productivity approximately 87% or approximately 30% of the time.

Sequencing was done on a sample of PBMCs. The rearrangement links TRBV19 to TRBJ1-2, with TRBD1 matching 7 bases. The TCR comes from a woman in her 50s in good health and CMV-seropositive. CDR3 sequence reads: CASRRDSLGYGYTF. CDR3 DNA: TGTGCCAGTAGAAGGGACAGTCTGGGCTATGGCTACACCTTC.